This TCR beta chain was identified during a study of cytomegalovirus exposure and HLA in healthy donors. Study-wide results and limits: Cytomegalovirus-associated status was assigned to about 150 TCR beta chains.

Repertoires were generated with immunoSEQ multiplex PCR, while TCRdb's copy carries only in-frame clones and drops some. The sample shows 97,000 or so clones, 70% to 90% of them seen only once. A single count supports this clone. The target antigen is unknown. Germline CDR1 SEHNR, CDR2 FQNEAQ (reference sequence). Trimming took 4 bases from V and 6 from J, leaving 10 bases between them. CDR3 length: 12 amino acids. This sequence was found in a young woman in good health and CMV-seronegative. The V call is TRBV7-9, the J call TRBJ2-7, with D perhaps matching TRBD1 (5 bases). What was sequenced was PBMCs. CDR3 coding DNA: TGTGCCAGCAGCTCGCAGGGCGGCGAGCAGTACTTC. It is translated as CASSSQGGEQYF.